The 32 T cell receptor beta chains below were found in one sample sequenced in a study of cytomegalovirus exposure and HLA in healthy donors. The PCR made use of 60 Vbeta and 13 Jbeta primers. Clones were sequenced by immunoSEQ multiplex PCR, and TCRdb holds only the in-frame ones, with some missing. The sample has some 170,000 clones, 75% to 80% seen once; the top ten hold less than 8%. Input material: PBMCs. These receptors all stem from a man in his forties in good health and CMV-seropositive.

This chain connects TRBV10-1 to TRBJ2-1; 14 bases map to TRBD2. The germline V gene encodes CDR1 WNHNN and CDR2 SYGVQD (reference sequence). The V segment lost 2 bases and the J segment 0 bases; nucleotides outside the gene matches: 6. The CDR3 is made up of 19 amino acids. As DNA, the CDR3 is TGCGCCAGCAGTGAGGGTCGACTAGCGGGAGGGGGCTCCTACAATGAGCAGTTCTTC. Encoded protein: CASSEGRLAGGGSYNEQFF.

This clone was detected a few times. This chain connects TRBV5-4 to TRBJ1-4; D perhaps matches TRBD1 (6 bases). V was clipped by 0 bases and J by 7 bases, with 13 bases between them. CDR1 and CDR2 from the germline V gene are SGHNT and YYREEE (reference sequence). This CDR3 is built from 15 residues. CDR3 region: CASSLEGDTGEKLFF. Here the CDR3 DNA reads TGTGCCAGCAGCTTGGAAGGGGACACGGGTGAAAAACTGTTTTTT.

V is TRBV9 and J is TRBJ1-6; possible D gene TRBD1, 6 bases. CDR1 is SGDLS and CDR2 is YYNGEE in the germline V gene. V lost 0 bases to trimming and J lost 7 bases, with 8 bases between them. The CDR3 has 14 amino acids. CDR3 bases: TGTGCCAGCAGCGTAGACCAGGGGAATTCACCCCTCCACTTT. Amino acids: CASSVDQGNSPLHF.

The V and J genes are TRBV7-2 and TRBJ2-3; no reliable D call. The CDR3 extends over 16 amino acids. Per the germline V gene, CDR1 is SGHTA and CDR2 is FQGNSA. The V and J ends lost 5 bases and 4 bases respectively, with 19 bases between them. The CDR3 DNA is TGTGCCAGCAGCCAAGTCCGGTTTCCGTCCGCAGATACGCAGTATTTT. Amino acids: CASSQVRFPSADTQYF.

This sequence joins TRBV5-1 and TRBJ2-5, with TRBD2 identical over 12 bases. Looked up from germline, CDR1 is SGHRS and CDR2 is YFSETQ. Trimming cost V 5 bases and J 5 bases; bases outside gene matches: 7. The CDR3 sequence is 15 residues long. CDR3 DNA: TGCGCCAGCAGTTTGACTAGCGGGAGCGGGGAGACCCAGTACTTC. Translated: CASSLTSGSGETQYF. The full variable domain, in which reference TRBV5-1 and TRBJ2-5 provide the parts outside the CDR3, is KAGVTQTPRYLIKTRGQQVTLSCSPISGHRSVSWYQQTPGQGLQFLFEYFSETQRNKGNFPGRFSGRQFSNSRSEMNVSTLELGDSALYLCASSLTSGSGETQYFGPGTRLLVL.

Remarks on this clone: This specimen includes other DNA sequences encoding the same CDR3. The chain has TRBV2 and TRBJ1-1; the match to TRBD1 covers 7 bases. The V gene end was trimmed by 5 bases and the J gene end by 4 bases; junction bases not matched to a gene: 1. Germline V lookup: CDR1 SNHLY, CDR2 FYNNEI. The CDR3 contains 12 residues. The CDR3 nucleotides read TGTGCCAGCAGTAAGGGGGCCACTGAAGCTTTCTTT. Protein sequence: CASSKGATEAFF.

This clone has only a few counts. The chain employs TRBV2 and TRBJ1-5, with D unresolved. Germline CDR1 SNHLY, CDR2 FYNNEI. The CDR3 has 13 amino acids. Trimming pared 5 bases from V and 4 bases from J, leaving 9 bases between. CDR3 coding DNA: TGTGCCAGCAGTTTCACTGAGAATCAGCCCCAGCATTTT. It codes for CASSFTENQPQHF.

The rearrangement joins TRBV6-1 to TRBJ2-4; TRBD1 aligns across 8 bases. After removal of 5 bases from V and 6 bases from J, the junction contained 9 bases not matched to a gene. The CDR3 is 15 amino acids. The germline CDR1 and CDR2 sequences are MNHNS and SASEGT. The CDR3 loop reads CASSPQTGAGNIQYF. The CDR3 DNA is TGTGCCAGCAGTCCACAGACAGGGGCGGGAAACATTCAGTACTTC.

This chain joins TRBV5-1 and TRBJ2-7, with a tentative D call TRBD1 (7 bases). The V gene lost 0 bases and the J gene lost 3 bases, with 16 bases spanning the gap. The CDR3 is made up of 16 amino acids. Per germline, CDR1 SGHRS and CDR2 YFSETQ. CDR3 DNA: TGCGCCAGCAGCTTGGCAGGCGGGACAGACAACTACGAGCAGTACTTC. Encoded protein: CASSLAGGTDNYEQYF.

The rearrangement uses TRBV9 and TRBJ2-3; D remains unclear. Germline CDR1 is SGDLS and CDR2 is YYNGEE. The CDR3 spans 12 residues. The V end lost 4 bases, the J end lost 7 bases, and 10 bases lay between the germline ends. The CDR3 loop reads CASSNPRNTQYF. CDR3 in DNA: TGTGCCAGCAGCAACCCCAGAAATACGCAGTATTTT.

In the case of this clone: At the DNA level, this CDR3 is encoded by other sequences in the same sample as well. The rearrangement joins TRBV7-2 to TRBJ2-2; 9 nucleotides match TRBD2. Germline V gives CDR1 SGHTA, CDR2 FQGNSA. CDR3 size: 15 residues. The V segment lost 3 bases and the J segment 2 bases; nucleotides outside the gene matches: 1. For the CDR3, the DNA is TGTGCCAGCAGCTTCCTAGCGGGAAACACCGGGGAGCTGTTTTTT. The encoded protein is CASSFLAGNTGELFF.

V and J are TRBV2 and TRBJ1-3; D unclear. V dropped 7 bases and J dropped 4 bases, with 11 bases sitting between them. The CDR3 sequence is 13 residues long. The V gene's germline CDR1 is SNHLY and CDR2 FYNNEI. The CDR3 sequence is CASKVDTGNTIYF. CDR3 DNA sequence: TGTGCCAGCAAGGTTGACACGGGAAACACCATATATTTT.

V and J are TRBV18 and TRBJ2-5, with TRBD2 matching 7 bases. The J call may be faulty, since TRBJ2-7 better matches the DNA end. CDR1 is KGHSH, CDR2 LQKENI, per germline. This CDR3 region has 14 residues. The CDR3 reads CASSPGTNSYEQYF. DNA for the CDR3: TGTGCCAGCTCGCCCGGGACTAACTCCTACGAGCAGTACTTC.

In this sample, this clone turned up a few times. The chain carries TRBV28 and TRBJ1-5, with D maybe TRBD1 (6 bases). The CDR3 spans 21 residues. Per germline, CDR1 MDHEN and CDR2 SYDVKM. V was cut by 6 bases and J by 1 base, with 31 bases left in between. CDR3 bases: TGTGCCAGCAGCCCAACCGTCCCGGGCAGGGGCCTTAGGGCGAGCAATCAGCCCCAGCATTTT. Protein sequence: CASSPTVPGRGLRASNQPQHF.

The gene calls are TRBV5-4 and TRBJ2-7; 9 positions agree with TRBD1. Per the germline V gene, CDR1 is SGHNT and CDR2 is YYREEE (reference sequence). V lost 4 bases, J lost 2 bases, and 10 bases stayed unmatched. CDR3 size: 16 residues. The CDR3 DNA is TGTGCCAGCAGCCGAACGGACAGGGGCGATCCCTACGAGCAGTACTTC. Protein product: CASSRTDRGDPYEQYF.

The chain employs TRBV6-5 and TRBJ2-3; a weak D match, TRBD1 (7 bases). The length of the CDR3 is 15 residues. In germline, CDR1 is MNHEY, CDR2 SVGAGI. Trimming took 5 bases from V and 2 from J, leaving 14 bases between them. The CDR3 spells CASSAGQITTDTQYF. The CDR3 DNA is TGTGCCAGCAGTGCGGGACAGATAACCACAGATACGCAGTATTTT.

The rearrangement links TRBV5-1 to TRBJ2-5, with TRBD2 identical over 9 bases. From germline, CDR1 is SGHRS and CDR2 YFSETQ. The J segment lost 5 bases and the V segment lost 0 bases, leaving 5 bases of the junction unmatched. CDR3 size: 15 residues. The CDR3, as DNA: TGCGCCAGCAGCTTGGCGACTAGCGGAGGGGAGACCCAGTACTTC. This codes for CASSLATSGGETQYF.

The chain joins TRBV5-1 to TRBJ2-3; no definite D call. Germline V gene data show CDR1 as SGHRS and CDR2 as YFSETQ. The CDR3 is 13 amino acids. The V end was cut by 0 bases, the J end by 4 bases, with 6 bases between. In DNA form, the CDR3 reads TGCGCCAGCAGCTTGGACTACTCAGATACGCAGTATTTT. Translating it yields CASSLDYSDTQYF.

The chain is built from TRBV4-1 and TRBJ2-7; D possibly corresponds to TRBD2 (5 bases). V gave up 4 bases and J gave up 0 bases, with 19 bases separating them. CDR3 length equals 17 residues. Germline loops: CDR1 MGHRA, CDR2 YSYEKL. The CDR3 reads CASSRPAGDGRSYEQYF. The CDR3 region has the DNA TGCGCCAGCAGCCGCCCGGCGGGTGATGGACGCTCCTACGAGCAGTACTTC.

This clone appeared once. V gene TRBV6-1 combines with J gene TRBJ2-3, with D possibly matching TRBD2 (7 bases). The germline gives CDR1 MNHNS, CDR2 SASEGT. The CDR3 contains 16 residues. V lost 1 base to trimming and J lost 5 bases, with 16 bases between them. The CDR3 bases are TGTGCCAGCAGTGAAGGGAGGGGGGGGGCAAGAGATACGCAGTATTTT. Its protein product is CASSEGRGGARDTQYF.

This sequence joins TRBV27 and TRBJ2-7, with D unclear. The CDR3 is 13 amino acids. V was cut by 4 bases and J by 0 bases, with 7 bases left in between. CDR1 MNHEY and CDR2 SMNVEV come from the germline V gene (reference sequence). The CDR3 loop reads CASSSLSSYEQYF. Written as DNA, the CDR3 is TGTGCCAGCAGTTCCTTGAGCTCCTACGAGCAGTACTTC.

About this clone: Compared with germline, one end of the junction differs, possibly owing to a read error. The identical CDR3 is also encoded by other nucleotide sequences in the sample. This chain joins TRBV18 and TRBJ2-2, with 7 bases identical to TRBD1. CDR3 length: 16 residues. In germline, CDR1 is KGHSH, CDR2 LQKENI. CDR3: CASSPRQGSGTGELFF. The CDR3 region has the DNA TGCGCCAGCTCACCTCGACAGGGATCGGGCACCGGGGAGCTGTTTTTT.

The chain recombines TRBV15 with TRBJ2-1; the match to TRBD2 covers 8 bases. Germline V gene data show CDR1 as LNHNV and CDR2 as YYDKDF (reference sequence). The CDR3 has 17 amino acids. The V segment lost 0 bases and the J segment 10 bases; nucleotides outside the gene matches: 14. CDR3 loop: CATSRDRASGSTGEQFF. In DNA, the CDR3 is TGTGCCACCAGCAGAGATCGGGCTAGCGGGTCAACGGGGGAGCAGTTCTTC.

The chain uses TRBV7-3 and TRBJ2-1; 9 nucleotides agree with TRBD2. With V trimmed by 4 bases and J by 9 bases, 13 bases remained unmatched. In germline, CDR1 is SGHTA, CDR2 FQGTGA. This CDR3 contains 16 residues. The CDR3 region has the DNA TGTGCCAGCAGCTCCCCGGGGGCGGGAGGGATGGTTGAGCAGTTCTTC. It is translated as CASSSPGAGGMVEQFF.

V gene TRBV6-5 combines with J gene TRBJ2-1; a weak D match, TRBD2 (5 bases). Germline CDR1 MNHEY, CDR2 SVGAGI. The CDR3 is 16 residues long. V lost 4 bases and J 5 bases, leaving 18 bases between the germline ends. The CDR3 loop is CASSFEGNREDNEQFF. As DNA, the CDR3 is TGTGCCAGCAGTTTTGAGGGAAATCGGGAAGACAATGAGCAGTTCTTC.

Only one count was recorded for this clone. V is TRBV29-1 and J is TRBJ2-4; 7 bases are a match to TRBD1. The V segment lost 3 bases and the J segment 12 bases; nucleotides outside the gene matches: 8. The CDR3 is 12 residues long. From germline, CDR1 is SQVTM and CDR2 ANQGSEA. CDR3 DNA: TGCAGCGTTGACAGGGCCGGGGACAGTCAGTACTTC. Protein: CSVDRAGDSQYF.

This clone has only a few counts. The V call is TRBV29-1, the J call TRBJ2-2, with TRBD2 matching over 10 bases. V was pared by 3 bases and J by 4 bases, with 5 bases of the junction left unmatched. The CDR3 is 15 amino acids. Germline V gene lookup returns CDR1 SQVTM and CDR2 ANQGSEA. The CDR3 bases are TGCAGCGTTGATGGGGCTAGCGGGAGCACCGGGGAGCTGTTTTTT. Translating it yields CSVDGASGSTGELFF.

The CDR3 protein is CASSSLSGPTYEQYF. CDR3 nucleotides: TGTGCCAGCAGTTCTCTTTCAGGGCCTACCTACGAGCAGTACTTC. The chain uses TRBV6-5 and TRBJ2-7; D is perhaps TRBD1 (5 bases). Trimming stripped 4 bases from V and 2 bases from J, with 15 bases between. Germline CDR1 MNHEY, CDR2 SVGAGI. The CDR3 spans 15 residues.

This clone was observed a handful of times. The rearrangement links TRBV9 to TRBJ2-3, with 7 positions matching TRBD2. The J segment lost 2 bases and the V segment lost 0 bases, leaving 6 bases of the junction unmatched. CDR1 and CDR2 (germline): SGDLS, YYNGEE. The CDR3 has 16 amino acids. The CDR3 coding sequence is TGTGCCAGCAGCGTAGGTAGGGAGGGTATCACAGATACGCAGTATTTT. It codes for CASSVGREGITDTQYF.

This clone was seen more than once but under ten times. The rearrangement links TRBV4-1 to TRBJ2-7; weak D call: TRBD2 (5 bases). This CDR3 region has 14 residues. The germline V gene has CDR1 MGHRA and CDR2 YSYEKL. The V end was cut by 4 bases, the J end by 5 bases, with 15 bases between. CDR3 DNA: TGCGCCAGCAGCCTAGGAGGTCGTGGGGACGAGCAGTACTTC. It encodes CASSLGGRGDEQYF.

The rearrangement uses TRBV5-1 and TRBJ2-1, with 11 nucleotides matching TRBD2. V gave up 5 bases and J gave up 2 bases; unmatched junction bases: 3. Germline CDR1 and CDR2: SGHRS and YFSETQ. CDR3 length equals 15 residues. CDR3 in amino acids: CASSSGRAAYNEQFF. CDR3 DNA: TGCGCCAGCAGTAGCGGGAGGGCCGCCTACAATGAGCAGTTCTTC.

The chain couples TRBV21-1 to TRBJ1-5; TRBD1, the D gene given by the table, was not confirmed from the DNA. TRBV21-1 is annotated as a pseudogene. There are 17 residues in the CDR3. CDR3 protein: CASTNWGRARGNQPQHF. CDR3 nucleotides: TGTGCCAGCACCAACTGGGGCAGGGCGCGAGGCAATCAGCCCCAGCATTTT.